The present T cell receptor (beta chain) was sequenced within a study of OX40 agonist ivuxolimab in advanced cancers. Germline-derived CDR1 and CDR2 are KGHSH and LQKENI. The CDR3 runs 17 residues. Trimming left V 0 bases short and J 2 bases short, with 11 bases between. Only in-frame clones appear in the TCRdb table, and some are missing; sequencing was by immunoSEQ multiplex PCR. This sample carries approximately 20,000 clones, around 90% of them seen once, and the ten largest clones take 50%. The origin of this receptor is an adult with an advanced solid tumor such as melanoma, head and neck, liver or kidney cancer. The V and J genes are TRBV18 and TRBJ2-6; D is unresolved. This sample comprised CD4+ or CD8+ T cells sorted from blood, obtained in a trial of the OX40 agonist ivuxolimab. The CDR3: CASSPPPGTAGANVLTF. DNA of the CDR3: TGTGCCAGCTCACCACCGCCAGGAACCGCTGGGGCCAACGTCCTGACTTTC.